The entry below describes one T cell receptor beta chain. Authors' data handling: Nucleated cell number was recorded as an estimate derived from reference gene primer amplification. The assay was immunoSEQ multiplex PCR, and TCRdb's table has in-frame clones only and misses some. V, J and clone size derive from that table, while D and trimming were established from the DNA sequence. The sample records 80,000 to 100,000 clones, approximately 82% being singletons. This record comes from a study of blood T cell repertoires in COVID-19. Overall study context: Italy, Spain and the United States were the sources of the convalescent and acute COVID-19 samples. In each case, the material was cDNA or gDNA derived from T cells, B-cell-depleted T cells, or PBMCs.

The sequenced sample consisted of peripheral blood. The clonotype originates from a man between 65 and 80 years old with active or convalescent COVID-19.

CDR3 DNA sequence: TGTGCCAGAAGCATGCCGGGACAGGGGCCCACTAATGAAAAACTGTTTTTT. As protein: CARSMPGQGPTNEKLFF. The rearrangement joins TRBV5-3 to TRBJ1-4; TRBD1 matches 10 bases. TRBV5-3 is marked as an open reading frame, function uncertain. J gave up 2 bases and V 4 bases, and 8 bases lay outside the gene matches. This CDR3 region has 17 residues.